This TCR beta chain was sequenced in a study of shared clonotypes between healthy human individuals. Method: immunoSEQ multiplex PCR; TCRdb's copy keeps in-frame clones and lacks some. The data hold approximately 600,000 clones, with approximately 95% observed a single time. V was trimmed by 4 bases and J by 4 bases, leaving 5 bases between them. The CDR3 totals 12 residues. CDR1 and CDR2 from the germline V gene are SGHAT and FQNNGV. CD8 cells regarded as naive lacked CD45RO, were positively chosen for CCR7, and omitted terminally differentiated effector memory CD45RA+ cells. The receptor was isolated from a young woman in good health. V gene TRBV11-2 combines with J gene TRBJ2-4; no clear D gene. The sequenced sample was naive CD8+ T cells sorted from blood. CDR3 residues: CASSSYKNIQYF. The CDR3 DNA is TGTGCCAGCAGCTCGTATAAAAACATTCAGTACTTC.